The sequence of this T cell receptor (beta chain) was determined in a study of cytomegalovirus exposure and HLA in healthy donors. Both 60 Vbeta primers and 13 Jbeta primers went into the PCR. Using immunoSEQ multiplex PCR, the repertoire was profiled, and TCRdb retains in-frame clones only, with some absent. The sample contains 150,000 to 200,000 clones, approximately 82% of which appear only once. In germline, CDR1 is SGHDT, CDR2 YYEEEE. Trimming left V 0 bases short and J 2 bases short, with 5 bases between. This CDR3 has 13 residues. In its sample, this clone was seen a few times. Its antigen is unknown. Study-level points and caveats: The authors later found TCR association rates varying by HLA locus, with DRB1 most and HLA-C fewest.

This sequence originates from a woman in her forties in good health and CMV-seropositive. V usage is TRBV5-6 and J usage is TRBJ2-5; D is possibly TRBD1 (5 bases). Input material: PBMCs. For the CDR3, the DNA is TGTGCCAGCAGCTTGGGACAGCAAGAGACCCAGTACTTC. Encoded protein: CASSLGQQETQYF.